Sequencing of this T cell receptor beta chain was carried out in a study of human T cells and chemical hapten exposure. Study-level background: Per-sample TCR yield variability stemmed mainly from small pooled library volume differences. General observations from the study: The study found expanded TCRs formed significantly more large CDR3 similarity clusters than controls.

TCRdb analysed the RACE reads with MiXCR anew, one entry per CDR3 protein. The table has 74,000 or so distinct CDR3 sequences, about an eighth seen once. The germline gives CDR1 LGHDT, CDR2 YNNKEL (reference sequence). There are 16 residues in the CDR3. With V trimmed by 1 base and J by 2 bases, 8 bases remained unmatched. Time point: patch test 1, 2 weeks after DPC sensitization. Noted treatment: therapeutic diphenylcyclopropenone sensitization with weekly scalp DPC. This clonotype was seen only a few times. Its target is not known. This clonotype was sampled from a woman in her fifties or sixties with alopecia areata. Some clones in this sample may be carry-over from other donors' samples. The material was whole blood, obtained in connection with sensitization to the hapten diphenylcyclopropenone (DPC). V usage is TRBV3-1 and J usage is TRBJ2-7, with 7 bases lining up with TRBD1. The CDR3 sequence is CASSQVLDRPTYEQYF. The CDR3 nucleotides read TGTGCCAGCAGCCAAGTCCTGGACAGGCCAACCTACGAGCAGTACTTC.